Each of the 23 T cell receptor beta chains below was sequenced from the same sample in a study of blood T cell repertoires in COVID-19. Clones were read by immunoSEQ multiplex PCR, and TCRdb kept only the in-frame ones, dropping some. The top ten clones hold less than 4% of a sample with 200,000 to 250,000 clones, about 90% of them seen once. The sequenced material came from peripheral blood. These receptors were collected from a woman between 25 and 40 years old who had recovered from COVID-19.

For the CDR3, the DNA is TGTGCCAGCAGCTTTCGAGGGGGCACCGGGGAGACCCAGTACTTC. As protein: CASSFRGGTGETQYF. This chain joins TRBV13 and TRBJ2-5, with 7 bases fitting TRBD1. This CDR3 has 15 residues. The V segment lost 3 bases and the J segment 5 bases; nucleotides outside the gene matches: 9. Per the germline V gene, CDR1 is PRHDT and CDR2 is FYEKMQ (reference sequence).

The chain is built from TRBV7-9 and TRBJ2-5; 12 bases align to TRBD1. The J segment lost 4 bases and the V segment lost 3 bases, leaving 9 bases of the junction unmatched. The CDR3 consists of 17 residues. Germline CDR1 SEHNR, CDR2 FQNEAQ (reference sequence). The CDR3 protein is CASSFLRDRGLRETQYF. As DNA, the CDR3 is TGTGCCAGCAGCTTTCTGAGGGACAGGGGGCTTAGAGAGACCCAGTACTTC.

The chain is built from TRBV6-8 and TRBJ2-7, with TRBD2 matching 7 bases. Germline V gives CDR1 MNHGY, CDR2 SAAAGT. The CDR3 is 16 residues long. The trim removed 0 bases at V and 6 bases at J, leaving 11 bases unmatched. The CDR3 DNA reads TGTGCCAGCAGTTACTCTGCCGAGACTAGCCACTGCGAGCAGTACTTC. Its translation: CASSYSAETSHCEQYF.

The chain couples TRBV7-7 to TRBJ1-2; TRBD1 might be the D (6 bases). Germline V gene lookup returns CDR1 SSHAT and CDR2 FNYEAQ (reference sequence). The CDR3 covers 18 residues. V was trimmed by 4 bases and J by 4 bases, leaving 25 bases between them. CDR3 sequence reads: CASSSPDRRQNDFYGYTF. DNA of the CDR3: TGTGCCAGCAGCTCACCCGACAGGCGCCAAAATGATTTCTATGGCTACACCTTC.

The V call is TRBV5-1, the J call TRBJ1-2; TRBD1 matches at 7 bases. Trimming at V came to 1 base and at J to 2 bases, leaving 5 bases not matched to a gene. Germline CDR1 reads SGHRS; CDR2 reads YFSETQ. The CDR3 covers 15 residues. The CDR3 coding sequence is TGCGCCAGCAGCTTGACAGGGGACTTCAACTATGGCTACACCTTC. The encoded protein is CASSLTGDFNYGYTF.

The genes are TRBV19 and TRBJ2-3; D call uncertain. Germline V lookup: CDR1 LNHDA, CDR2 SQIVND (reference sequence). The germline V and J ends were trimmed by 4 bases and 6 bases, with 11 bases remaining between them. The CDR3 sequence is 13 residues long. DNA of the CDR3: TGTGCCAGTAGTACCAGGCTCGAGGATACGCAGTATTTT. Protein product: CASSTRLEDTQYF. The whole variable domain, filled in from reference TRBV19 and TRBJ2-3, reads DGGITQSPKYLFRKEGQNVTLSCEQNLNHDAMYWYRQDPGQGLRLIYYSQIVNDFQKGDIAEGYSVSREKKESFPLTVTSAQKNPTAFYLCASSTRLEDTQYFGPGTRLTVL.

The chain carries TRBV2 and TRBJ2-7; D gene ambiguous. This CDR3 contains 13 residues. Germline values: CDR1 SNHLY, CDR2 FYNNEI. Trimming left V 5 bases short and J 3 bases short, with 11 bases between. The CDR3 DNA is TGTGCCAGCAGTCCGACACTCAGCTACGAGCAGTACTTC. Encoded protein: CASSPTLSYEQYF.

The genes are TRBV7-2 and TRBJ2-1; D is possibly TRBD1 (6 bases). This CDR3 spans 14 amino acids. V dropped 1 base and J dropped 8 bases, with 12 bases sitting between them. From germline, CDR1 is SGHTA and CDR2 FQGNSA. The chain's CDR3 is CASSLGTASYEQFF. CDR3 bases: TGTGCCAGCAGCTTAGGGACAGCTTCCTATGAGCAGTTCTTC.

The rearrangement joins TRBV11-3 to TRBJ1-6; D gene ambiguous. The V end lost 4 bases, the J end lost 7 bases, and 8 bases lay between the germline ends. Germline V CDR1 and CDR2: SGHNT, YENEEA. The CDR3 loop spans 13 amino acids. The CDR3 DNA is TGTGCCAGCAGCTCGGCGACAAATTCACCCCTCCACTTT. It encodes CASSSATNSPLHF.

The V call is TRBV18, the J call TRBJ2-3, with TRBD2 matching over 7 bases. V shed 6 bases and J 5 bases; nucleotides not matched to a gene: 5. CDR1 is KGHSH, CDR2 LQKENI, per germline. This CDR3 is 13 amino acids long. The CDR3, as DNA: TGTGCCAGCTCCTCCAGCGGGGTAGATACGCAGTATTTT. Translating it yields CASSSSGVDTQYF.

CDR3 sequence: CASSLDSNYGYTF. The CDR3 DNA reads as TGTGCCAGCAGTCTGGACAGCAACTATGGCTACACCTTC. The chain links TRBV6-6 to TRBJ1-2; possible D gene TRBD1, 6 bases. The CDR3 is 13 amino acids. V was shortened by 5 bases and J by 2 bases, with 9 bases between the two germline ends. Germline-derived CDR1 and CDR2 are MNHNY and SVGAGI (reference sequence).

The table lists this clone with a count of one. This rearrangement joins TRBV7-2 to TRBJ2-2, with 8 bases fitting TRBD2. The V and J ends lost 4 bases and 5 bases, in that order; junction bases with no gene match: 12. Germline lookup yields CDR1 SGHTA and CDR2 FQGNSA. CDR3 length: 17 amino acids. The DNA for the CDR3 is TGTGCCAGCAGCTCTAGGGGTAGCGGGGTCACAACCGGGGAGCTGTTTTTT. Translating gives CASSSRGSGVTTGELFF.

Only one count was recorded for this clone. V gene TRBV7-9 combines with J gene TRBJ1-5; TRBD1 aligns across 7 bases. Germline V lookup: CDR1 SEHNR, CDR2 FQNEAQ (reference sequence). V lost 3 bases and J lost 2; bases outside the gene matches: 10. The CDR3 runs 17 residues. DNA of the CDR3: TGTGCCAGCAGCTTGGGGAACAGGGGTTGGGGCAATCAGCCCCAGCATTTT. Translation: CASSLGNRGWGNQPQHF.

The V gene is TRBV9, the J gene TRBJ2-1; TRBD1 is a possible D gene (6 bases). This CDR3 comprises 15 residues. The germline CDR1 and CDR2 sequences are SGDLS and YYNGEE. V gave up 4 bases and J gave up 6 bases, with 17 bases separating them. The DNA for the CDR3 is TGTGCCAGCAGCCAGAACACAGGGTTCGGCAATGAGCAGTTCTTC. It translates to CASSQNTGFGNEQFF.

The genes are TRBV7-6 and TRBJ2-5, with 9 bases aligning to TRBD2. CDR1 is SGHVS, CDR2 FNYEAQ, per germline. There are 16 residues in the CDR3. Trimming cost V 5 bases and J 0 bases; bases outside gene matches: 7. The CDR3 coding sequence is TGTGCCAGCAGCCCCCTCAGCGGGGGGTACCAAGAGACCCAGTACTTC. This encodes CASSPLSGGYQETQYF.

The chain carries TRBV5-8 and TRBJ2-3, with D possibly matching TRBD2 (6 bases). With 7 bases removed from V and 2 bases from J, the gap between germline ends came to 20 bases. Germline CDR1 and CDR2: SGHTS and YDEGEE. The CDR3 is made up of 16 amino acids. CDR3 DNA: TGTGCCAGCGGGACTGGCCGGTTGGCAATCACAGATACGCAGTATTTT. It encodes CASGTGRLAITDTQYF.

This clone was picked up one time. This chain joins TRBV3-1 (or the pseudogene TRBV3-2) and TRBJ1-3, with D unclear. Germline CDR1 LGHDT, CDR2 YNNKEL (reference sequence). Trimming left V 5 bases short and J 0 bases short, with 11 bases between. The CDR3 is made up of 15 amino acids. The CDR3 coding sequence is TGTGCCAGCAGCTCACCAATGAGCTCTGGAAACACCATATATTTT. Its translation: CASSSPMSSGNTIYF.

The V gene is TRBV6-2 or TRBV6-3, the J gene TRBJ2-2, with 9 bases fitting TRBD2. This CDR3 spans 19 amino acids. CDR1 is MNHEY and CDR2 is SVGEGT in the germline V gene. J gave up 8 bases and V 2 bases, and 18 bases lay outside the gene matches. In DNA, the CDR3 is TGTGCCAGCAGTTACCTCCAGAGACTGGCGGGGGGGAAAGGAGGGGAGCTGTTTTTT. This sequence encodes CASSYLQRLAGGKGGELFF.

The chain has TRBV9 and TRBJ1-5; no firm D call. The CDR3 totals 13 residues. Germline V lookup: CDR1 SGDLS, CDR2 YYNGEE. V lost 1 base and J lost 4, with 6 bases in between. CDR3 sequence (DNA): TGTGCCAGCAGCGTAACCGGGAATCAGCCCCAGCATTTT. Amino acids: CASSVTGNQPQHF.

As DNA, the CDR3 is TGTGCCAGCAGTTACCCCCCAGGTTCGACTAGCGGCGAGCAGTACTTC. It specifies CASSYPPGSTSGEQYF. The chain joins TRBV6-2 or TRBV6-3 to TRBJ2-7; 9 bases fit TRBD2. The junction had 11 bases not matched to a gene; V was cut back by 2 bases and J by 6 bases. Germline loops: CDR1 MNHEY, CDR2 SVGEGT. This CDR3 spans 16 amino acids.

CDR3: CASSGWTGGTDEQYF. The CDR3 bases are TGTGCCAGCAGCGGGTGGACAGGGGGCACGGACGAGCAGTACTTC. The chain couples TRBV9 to TRBJ2-7; 11 bases agree with TRBD1. J lost 5 bases, V lost 3 bases, and 7 bases had no gene match. CDR1 and CDR2 (germline): SGDLS, YYNGEE. This CDR3 is built from 15 residues.

This sequence joins TRBV7-5 and TRBJ2-7; the table assigns TRBD1, which was not confirmed against the DNA. TRBV7-5 is deemed a pseudogene. The CDR3 length is 16 residues. The CDR3 region has the DNA TGTGTCAGAAGCTTAGGGGAACAGGGCCCCTCCTACGAGCAGTACTTC. As protein: CVRSLGEQGPSYEQYF.

V is TRBV3-1 (or the pseudogene TRBV3-2) and J is TRBJ1-4; the D is unclear. Germline lookup yields CDR1 LGHDT and CDR2 YNNKEL (reference sequence). Trimming shortened V by 0 bases and J by 6 bases, and 8 bases separated the two germline ends. CDR3 length: 14 amino acids. The CDR3 bases are TGTGCCAGCAGCCAAGATACGGGAGATGAAAAACTGTTTTTT. Translated: CASSQDTGDEKLFF.